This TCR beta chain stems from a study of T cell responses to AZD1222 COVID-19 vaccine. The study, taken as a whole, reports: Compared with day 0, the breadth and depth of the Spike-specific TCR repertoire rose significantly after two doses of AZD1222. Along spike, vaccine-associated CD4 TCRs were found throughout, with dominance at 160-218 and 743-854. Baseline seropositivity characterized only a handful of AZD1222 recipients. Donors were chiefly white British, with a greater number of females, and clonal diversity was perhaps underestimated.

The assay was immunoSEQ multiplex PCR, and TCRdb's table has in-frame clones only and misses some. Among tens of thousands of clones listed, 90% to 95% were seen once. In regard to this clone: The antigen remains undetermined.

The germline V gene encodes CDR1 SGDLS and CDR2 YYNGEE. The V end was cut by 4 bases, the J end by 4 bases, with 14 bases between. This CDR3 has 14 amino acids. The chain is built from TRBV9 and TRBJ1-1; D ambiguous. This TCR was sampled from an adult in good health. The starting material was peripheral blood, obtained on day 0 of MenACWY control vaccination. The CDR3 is CASSPLGGTTEAFF. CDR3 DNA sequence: TGTGCCAGCAGCCCCCTCGGTGGAACCACTGAAGCTTTCTTT.